These 17 T cell receptor beta chains were sequenced from one sample in a study of T cell changes during pregnancy in multiple sclerosis. TCRdb's table, derived via immunoSEQ multiplex PCR, lists solely in-frame clones and lacks some. The data contain under 70,000 clones, 90% to 95% of them singletons. The sequencing here drew on peripheral blood, taken in the third trimester of pregnancy. The origin of the receptors is a female donor in good health, enrolled as a control in a pregnancy study.

This chain's CDR3 is CASHWGAGANVLTF. The CDR3 nucleotides are TGCGCCAGCCACTGGGGCGCTGGGGCCAACGTCCTGACTTTC. V usage is TRBV5-1 and J usage is TRBJ2-6; possible D gene TRBD1, 5 bases. The V end was cut by 7 bases, the J end by 2 bases, with 10 bases between. The CDR3 is 14 residues long. Per the germline V gene, CDR1 is SGHRS and CDR2 is YFSETQ.

The genes are TRBV28 and TRBJ1-1; a possible D gene is TRBD1 (6 bases). The V and J ends lost 5 bases and 1 base respectively, with 14 bases between them. Per germline, CDR1 MDHEN and CDR2 SYDVKM. The CDR3 consists of 15 residues. As DNA, the CDR3 is TGTGCCAGCAGTCCTCGGACAGAATGGAACACTGAAGCTTTCTTT. Encoded protein: CASSPRTEWNTEAFF.

The chain uses TRBV6-5 and TRBJ1-1, with TRBD1 identical over 10 bases. After removal of 2 bases from V and 6 bases from J, the junction contained 6 bases not matched to a gene. The V gene's germline CDR1 is MNHEY and CDR2 SVGAGI. The CDR3 totals 15 residues. In DNA, the CDR3 is TGTGCCAGCAGTTACGTGACCGGGACAGGGGCTGAAGCTTTCTTT. Translating it yields CASSYVTGTGAEAFF.

This clone was recorded once. This chain joins TRBV11-2 and TRBJ1-3, with D perhaps TRBD1 (6 bases). V lost 5 bases and J 5 bases, leaving 16 bases between the germline ends. The CDR3 sequence is 15 residues long. Germline CDR1 reads SGHAT; CDR2 reads FQNNGV. The CDR3 bases are TGTGCCAGCAGCCTCCTCTCGGACAGCCGAAACACCATATATTTT. Translation: CASSLLSDSRNTIYF.

In this sample, this clone turned up a few times. The CDR3 protein is CASRPVEGKGSQHF. CDR3 bases: TGTGCCAGCCGTCCAGTGGAGGGTAAAGGGTCCCAGCATTTT. The V gene is TRBV6-1, the J gene TRBJ1-5; no firm D call. Germline V gene data show CDR1 as MNHNS and CDR2 as SASEGT. This CDR3 has 14 amino acids. V lost 8 bases and J 11 bases, leaving 22 bases between the germline ends.

The V and J genes are TRBV29-1 and TRBJ2-1, with TRBD2 matching 8 bases. CDR1 and CDR2 from the germline V gene are SQVTM and ANQGSEA. V lost 4 bases, J lost 8 bases, and 13 bases stayed unmatched. This CDR3 has 15 amino acids. The CDR3 reads CSVAGSGTSGDEQFF. The DNA for the CDR3 is TGCAGCGTTGCGGGCTCCGGGACTAGTGGGGATGAGCAGTTCTTC.

The gene calls are TRBV11-2 and TRBJ2-1, with 10 positions matching TRBD1. The ends lost 4 bases at V and 5 bases at J; junction bases unmatched: 11. The CDR3 contains 17 residues. CDR1 is SGHAT, CDR2 FQNNGV, per germline. This CDR3 reads CASSSGPGQGPNNEQFF. The CDR3 region has the DNA TGTGCCAGCAGCTCCGGACCGGGACAGGGGCCAAACAATGAGCAGTTCTTC.

The chain links TRBV30 to TRBJ1-3; D gene unclear. Deletions cut 5 bases from V and 10 bases from J, with 12 bases between. The CDR3 runs to 11 residues. The germline V gene encodes CDR1 GTSNPN and CDR2 SVGIG (reference sequence). CDR3 nucleotide sequence: TGTGCCTGGGAAGGAGCGGGGACCATATATTTT. As protein: CAWEGAGTIYF.

In regard to this clone: Germline and junction disagree at one end, which may indicate a read error. The rearrangement links TRBV27 to TRBJ2-7; D may be TRBD1 (5 bases). Germline CDR1 reads MNHEY; CDR2 reads SMNVEV (reference sequence). The CDR3 sequence is 14 residues long. DNA for the CDR3: TGTGCCAGCAGCTGGGCAGGGAATTCCTACGGGCAGTACTTC. It translates to CASSWAGNSYGQYF.

The CDR3, as DNA: TGTGCCAGCAGTTATCTGGCGGGAGTTGGAGATACGCAGTATTTT. It is translated as CASSYLAGVGDTQYF. V usage is TRBV6-5 and J usage is TRBJ2-3; 7 bases line up with TRBD2. Germline values: CDR1 MNHEY, CDR2 SVGAGI. The CDR3 consists of 15 residues. V trimming: 3 bases; J trimming: 5 bases; junction bases outside the gene matches: 8.

This clone has just one count. The chain uses TRBV6-4 and TRBJ2-7; 7 bases map to TRBD2. This CDR3 is 15 amino acids long. CDR1 and CDR2 from the germline V gene are MRHNA and SNTAGT. J gave up 2 bases and V 5 bases, and 9 bases lay outside the gene matches. CDR3 amino acids: CASSLGSGTPYEQYF. DNA for the CDR3: TGTGCCAGCAGTCTGGGGAGCGGGACTCCCTACGAGCAGTACTTC.

The rearrangement uses TRBV5-1 and TRBJ2-5; TRBD2 aligns across 8 bases. V lost 5 bases and J lost 2; bases outside the gene matches: 8. The germline V gene has CDR1 SGHRS and CDR2 YFSETQ. The CDR3 consists of 15 residues. CDR3 region: CASRREGYAQETQYF. In nucleotides, the CDR3 is TGCGCCAGCAGACGGGAGGGCTACGCTCAAGAGACCCAGTACTTC. The whole variable domain, filled in from reference TRBV5-1 and TRBJ2-5, reads KAGVTQTPRYLIKTRGQQVTLSCSPISGHRSVSWYQQTPGQGLQFLFEYFSETQRNKGNFPGRFSGRQFSNSRSEMNVSTLELGDSALYLCASRREGYAQETQYFGPGTRLLVL.

The rearrangement joins TRBV2 to TRBJ2-7; D is unresolved. From germline, CDR1 is SNHLY and CDR2 FYNNEI. This CDR3 is built from 12 residues. Trimming took off 4 bases at V and 3 bases at J, with 7 bases between the two ends. This CDR3 reads CASSVLVYEQYF. The CDR3 nucleotides read TGTGCCAGCAGTGTCCTCGTCTACGAGCAGTACTTC.

The chain recombines TRBV13 with TRBJ2-7; 9 positions match TRBD1. Per germline, CDR1 PRHDT and CDR2 FYEKMQ (reference sequence). Trimming at V came to 5 bases and at J to 5 bases, leaving 10 bases not matched to a gene. CDR3 size: 15 residues. The CDR3 DNA follows: TGTGCCAGCAGCGGGACCGGGACAGGGCTAAACGAGCAGTACTTC. As protein: CASSGTGTGLNEQYF.

This sequence joins TRBV5-4 and TRBJ1-1; D gene unclear. This CDR3 is built from 14 residues. Trimming took 4 bases from V and 4 from J, leaving 14 bases between them. Germline values: CDR1 SGHNT, CDR2 YYREEE (reference sequence). The CDR3 DNA reads as TGTGCCAGCAGCAAAAACTGGGCACCCACTGAAGCTTTCTTT. It codes for CASSKNWAPTEAFF.

The chain is built from TRBV5-8 and TRBJ2-7, with D tentatively TRBD1 (5 bases). The CDR3 is 14 amino acids. In germline, CDR1 is SGHTS, CDR2 YDEGEE. Trimming cost V 2 bases and J 2 bases, with 11 bases left between them. The CDR3 bases are TGTGCCAGCAGCTTAGCTGACAGACCCTACGAGCAGTACTTC. It encodes CASSLADRPYEQYF. The complete variable domain, with remaining parts taken from reference TRBV5-8 and TRBJ2-7, reads EAGVTQSPTHLIKTRGQQATLRCSPISGHTSVYWYQQALGLGLQFLLWYDEGEERNRGNFPPRFSGRQFPNYSSELNVNALELEDSALYLCASSLADRPYEQYFGPGTRLTVT.

This chain connects TRBV16 to TRBJ1-2; 11 bases fit TRBD1. CDR1 is KGHSY, CDR2 FQNENV, per germline. This CDR3 comprises 16 residues. V lost 4 bases and J lost 4; bases outside the gene matches: 8. CDR3 loop: CASSLSGTGGPYGYTF. The CDR3 nucleotides read TGTGCCAGCAGCCTTTCCGGGACAGGGGGTCCCTATGGCTACACCTTC.